The 17 T cell receptor beta chains in this list originate from one sample, sequenced in a study of early stage breast cancer tumors. Method: immunoSEQ multiplex PCR; TCRdb's copy keeps in-frame clones and lacks some. Altogether around 25,000 clones are present, about 70% being singletons, with the ten largest covering more than 9%. Sequenced sample: breast tumor tissue. The receptor source for this set is a person between 55 and 69 years old with breast cancer.

This sequence joins TRBV2 and TRBJ2-7, with 8 nucleotides matching TRBD1. The CDR3 consists of 14 residues. V trimming: 4 bases; J trimming: 3 bases; junction bases outside the gene matches: 5. The V gene's germline CDR1 is SNHLY and CDR2 FYNNEI. The CDR3: CASSVGQGVYEQYF. The CDR3 nucleotides are TGTGCCAGCAGTGTCGGACAGGGTGTCTACGAGCAGTACTTC.

V is TRBV5-6 and J is TRBJ2-2; 9 bases map to TRBD1. This CDR3 is built from 15 residues. V lost 1 base and J lost 6; bases outside the gene matches: 4. CDR1 and CDR2 from the germline V gene are SGHDT and YYEEEE. The CDR3 bases are TGTGCCAGCAGCTTGCGAGGGACAGGGCCCGGGGAGCTGTTTTTT. Translating it yields CASSLRGTGPGELFF.

The chain recombines TRBV18 with TRBJ1-2; 10 bases are shared with TRBD1. Losses at the gene ends were 4 bases for V and 6 bases for J; bases not matched to a gene: 14. The CDR3 covers 17 residues. Per germline, CDR1 KGHSH and CDR2 LQKENI. The CDR3 here is CASSQLPGTGVGDGYTF. In DNA form, the CDR3 reads TGTGCCAGCTCACAATTACCCGGGACAGGGGTAGGCGATGGCTACACCTTC.

A single count supports this clone. This sequence joins TRBV30 and TRBJ2-1; 8 nucleotides match TRBD2. Trimming took 0 bases from V and 8 from J; bases not matched to a gene: 3. Germline CDR1 GTSNPN, CDR2 SVGIG (reference sequence). The CDR3 length is 13 residues. Here the CDR3 DNA reads TGTGCCTGGAGTGTAACGGGAGGGGATGAGCAGTTCTTC. This gives the protein CAWSVTGGDEQFF.

The V call is TRBV21-1, the J call TRBJ2-1; TRBD2, the D gene given by the table, was not confirmed from the DNA. TRBV21-1 is noted as a pseudogene. The CDR3 consists of 15 residues. The CDR3 reads CASSKESGVNNEQFF. CDR3 sequence (DNA): TGTGCCAGCAGCAAAGAGAGCGGGGTTAACAATGAGCAGTTCTTC.

The chain uses TRBV5-6 and TRBJ2-3; TRBD2 might be the D (7 bases). The CDR3 spans 17 residues. The V gene lost 4 bases and the J gene lost 5 bases, with 23 bases spanning the gap. CDR1 is SGHDT, CDR2 YYEEEE, per germline. CDR3 in DNA: TGTGCCAGCAGCCCCTTAGGGGGGGGCGAGGTGATAGATACGCAGTATTTT. Translated, it gives CASSPLGGGEVIDTQYF.

This chain uses TRBV5-1 with TRBJ2-7; possible D gene TRBD1, 5 bases. The CDR3 extends over 15 amino acids. CDR1 and CDR2 (germline): SGHRS, YFSETQ. V gave up 1 base and J gave up 0 bases, with 11 bases separating them. This chain's CDR3 is CASSLSRAPSYEQYF. The CDR3 bases are TGCGCCAGCAGCTTGTCCAGGGCCCCCTCCTACGAGCAGTACTTC.

V and J are TRBV6-4 and TRBJ2-3, with D possibly matching TRBD2 (6 bases). This CDR3 comprises 14 residues. The V end was cut by 1 base, the J end by 4 bases, with 9 bases between. Germline values: CDR1 MRHNA, CDR2 SNTAGT. The CDR3 DNA reads TGTGCCAGCAGTGACTTTAGCGGAGCAGATACGCAGTATTTT. As protein: CASSDFSGADTQYF.

This clone was detected only a few times. The chain has TRBV18 and TRBJ2-7; the D is unclear. Germline CDR1 KGHSH, CDR2 LQKENI. Trimming shortened V by 3 bases and J by 3 bases, and 9 bases separated the two germline ends. The CDR3 has 13 residues. CDR3 DNA sequence: TGTGCCAGCTCACCCGACAAGAACTACGAGCAGTACTTC. Translating gives CASSPDKNYEQYF. Looking up the rest from reference TRBV18 and TRBJ2-7 gives the full variable domain: NAGVMQNPRHLVRRRGQEARLRCSPMKGHSHVYWYRQLPEEGLKFMVYLQKENIIDESGMPKERFSAEFPKEGPSILRIQQVVRGDSAAYFCASSPDKNYEQYFGPGTRLTVT.

The chain uses TRBV7-2 and TRBJ1-2; D remains unclear. The germline gives CDR1 SGHTA, CDR2 FQGNSA. CDR3 length equals 17 residues. Trimming removed 1 base from V and 0 bases from J, with 15 bases in between. In DNA form, the CDR3 reads TGTGCCAGCAGCTTAGGGTCATCGGGTCTAGCTAACTATGGCTACACCTTC. Protein product: CASSLGSSGLANYGYTF.

The chain joins TRBV7-6 to TRBJ2-2; TRBD2 aligns across 10 bases. CDR1 and CDR2 from the germline V gene are SGHVS and FNYEAQ. The length of the CDR3 is 17 residues. V shed 6 bases, J shed 5 bases, and the junction held 12 bases outside the gene matches. In nucleotides, the CDR3 is TGTGCCAGCAGTAACTCCCCGGGACTAGCGATTACCGGGGAGCTGTTTTTT. It codes for CASSNSPGLAITGELFF.

The V call is TRBV29-1, the J call TRBJ1-3; D unresolved. V was shortened by 1 base and J by 2 bases, with 9 bases between the two germline ends. Germline V lookup: CDR1 SQVTM, CDR2 ANQGSEA. The CDR3 spans 14 residues. DNA for the CDR3: TGCAGCGTTGAAGTGTCCGGGGCTGGAAACACCATATATTTT. This codes for CSVEVSGAGNTIYF.

CDR3 sequence (DNA): TGTGCCAGCAGCCCAATTAACAGGGCCAGCACTGAAGCTTTCTTT. Amino acids: CASSPINRASTEAFF. The chain carries TRBV5-6 and TRBJ1-1; D might be TRBD1 (6 bases). This CDR3 region has 15 residues. Per the germline V gene, CDR1 is SGHDT and CDR2 is YYEEEE. V was cut by 4 bases and J by 4 bases, with 17 bases left in between.

The V gene is TRBV18, the J gene TRBJ1-1; D remains unclear. V shed 6 bases and J shed 0 bases, with 17 bases lying between them. Germline assignment: CDR1 KGHSH and CDR2 LQKENI. This CDR3 is built from 16 residues. The CDR3 protein is CASSHRSSALNTEAFF. CDR3 DNA: TGTGCCAGCTCCCATAGATCATCCGCGTTGAACACTGAAGCTTTCTTT.

The gene calls are TRBV29-1 and TRBJ2-7, with D perhaps TRBD2 (6 bases). Germline CDR1 is SQVTM and CDR2 is ANQGSEA. V lost 5 bases to trimming and J lost 0 bases, with 11 bases between them. The CDR3 sequence is 13 residues long. Here the CDR3 reads CSVYQTSSYEQYF. CDR3 coding DNA: TGCAGCGTTTACCAGACTAGCTCCTACGAGCAGTACTTC.

The J gene is TRBJ2-3, the V gene TRBV6-5, with 8 bases lining up with TRBD1. The length of the CDR3 is 14 residues. Germline CDR1 and CDR2: MNHEY and SVGAGI. J was trimmed by 4 bases and V by 7 bases; bases with no gene match: 7. In DNA, the CDR3 is TGTGCCAGCAACCCGGCAGGGGGCCCAGATACGCAGTATTTT. It is translated as CASNPAGGPDTQYF.

A single count supports this clone. The chain couples TRBV30 to TRBJ2-3; 13 bases align to TRBD2. Trimming at V came to 7 bases and at J to 3 bases, leaving 7 bases not matched to a gene. Germline assignment: CDR1 GTSNPN and CDR2 SVGIG (reference sequence). This CDR3 spans 15 amino acids. The CDR3 DNA sequence: TGTGCCTTATACACTAGCGGGAGGGGTACAGATACGCAGTATTTT. Translated, it gives CALYTSGRGTDTQYF.